Sequencing of this T cell receptor beta chain was carried out in a study of PD-1 blockade in classical Hodgkin lymphoma. Time point defined: cycle 4 day 1 (C4D1), after less than 7 weeks of nivolumab. Every single patient, without exception, relapsed after autologous stem cell transplantation, and brentuximab vedotin exposure varied. Sequenced by immunoSEQ multiplex PCR; TCRdb stores in-frame clones only, minus some. The table has about 17,000 clones, over 60% seen once. V lost 1 base and J 7 bases, leaving 20 bases between the germline ends. The CDR3 runs to 17 residues. Germline lookup yields CDR1 SGHAT and CDR2 FQNNGV.

The chain has TRBV11-2 and TRBJ2-1; D is perhaps TRBD1 or TRBD2 (5 bases each). The source of this sequence is a human donor with classical Hodgkin lymphoma. Sequencing used peripheral blood mononuclear cells (PBMCs), obtained before the fourth cycle of nivolumab. The CDR3 bases are TGTGCCAGCAGCTTAGGGGGGTCTATCTCAGGGAAGAATGAGCAGTTCTTC. It translates to CASSLGGSISGKNEQFF.